Included here is one TCR beta chain sequence, with context. Its antigen remains undetermined. Base qualities are missing; no much larger clone stands one base away. TRB sequencing was run on genomic DNA with either the immunoSEQ assay at survey resolution or the hsTCRB kit. Turning to the authors' computational methods: Initial read processing used immunoSEQ software, and repertoire analyses used the LymphoSeq R package. Clonality was calculated as 1 minus normalized Shannon entropy, and the Gini coefficient was also calculated for each TRB dataset. To infer phenotypes in unsorted samples, TRB sequences from sorted subsets of the recipient or donor were mapped onto unsorted samples from the same recipient. Not all clones reach the TCRdb copy of this immuneACCESS table, which keeps in-frame sequences only. Checked studies attribute under half of the gap to unresolved V genes and leave the rest unexplained. D and trimming come from the DNA, and the V and J calls and clone size come from that table. For this sample the table gives approximately 4,400 clones, of which nearly 85% were detected only once. Clones ranked in the top ten supply approximately 7% of the sample.

The sample belongs to a study of T cells after posttransplantation cyclophosphamide (TCRdb year 2016). Regarding the research as a whole: Using TRB sequencing, the study followed how the T cell repertoire rebuilt after myeloablative bone marrow transplantation with posttransplantation cyclophosphamide given as GVHD prophylaxis. Blood from all 35 or so PTCy patients with 1-year posttransplant specimens was subjected to TRB sequencing. Public TRB sequences were queried against a database of over 3,500 sequences associated with responses to pathogens, tumor antigens, self-antigens and alloantigens. Because TRA and TRB clonality were tightly correlated in fewer than 10 samples, subsequent TCR analyses were focused on TRB only. TRB sequencing was also done on up to about 3 additional blood samples from 2 to 5.2 years after transplant in 3 patients, and on pretransplant blood from 4 patients. Samples from 30 to 35 PTCy-treated patients, along with samples from about 16 of their related bone marrow donors, underwent antigen receptor sequencing.

On the study overall, not on this receptor specifically: Donor-recipient similarity was low at 1-2 months but increased during the first year, and donor CD8+ memory clones often dominated later blood repertoires. The TRB repertoires of T cells infiltrating skin or the GI tract showed only limited overlap with the TRB repertoires found in blood. Across 40 to 55 patients, TRB clonality was highly associated with recipient CMV seropositivity and CMV reactivation, and diversity in PTCy patients was similar to diversity in CNI/methotrexate controls.

The germline V gene encodes CDR1 MNHEY and CDR2 SVGAGI. The CDR3 runs 14 residues from the cysteine to the phenylalanine. Just the 42-base CDR3 DNA is kept, in frame starting at base 1. Trimming costs V 5 bases and J 4 bases, and their ends lie 14 bases apart. Sample treatment or condition, as interpreted from the label and publication: high-dose cyclophosphamide on days +3 and +4 as single-agent GVHD prophylaxis. For conditioning, the PTCy patients got busulfan and fludarabine, then a related or unrelated marrow graft, followed by cyclophosphamide on days +3 and +4. PTCy-treated patients came from a prospective multi-institutional clinical trial. Peripheral blood and bone marrow mononuclear cells were isolated by Ficoll-Hypaque density centrifugation and were cryopreserved. Sorting of CD4+ and CD8+ T cells, including naive and memory subsets, was performed by FACS on a FACSAria II.

Recombination connected TRBV6-5 to TRBJ1-1, with TRBD1 tentatively as D gene (6 bases match). The sequencing used CD4+ T cells sorted from blood, collected around 250 days after a stem cell transplant with posttransplant cyclophosphamide. This clonotype was sampled from a male patient aged 30 to 40 who received an allogeneic stem cell transplant from a related donor, was CMV-positive, and had no GVHD. Following a transplant, some T cells may be graft donor cells, not patient cells. CDR3 loop: CASSRDGGATEAFF. The nucleotides are TGTGCCAGCAGTCGTGATGGGGGGGCCACTGAAGCTTTCTTT.